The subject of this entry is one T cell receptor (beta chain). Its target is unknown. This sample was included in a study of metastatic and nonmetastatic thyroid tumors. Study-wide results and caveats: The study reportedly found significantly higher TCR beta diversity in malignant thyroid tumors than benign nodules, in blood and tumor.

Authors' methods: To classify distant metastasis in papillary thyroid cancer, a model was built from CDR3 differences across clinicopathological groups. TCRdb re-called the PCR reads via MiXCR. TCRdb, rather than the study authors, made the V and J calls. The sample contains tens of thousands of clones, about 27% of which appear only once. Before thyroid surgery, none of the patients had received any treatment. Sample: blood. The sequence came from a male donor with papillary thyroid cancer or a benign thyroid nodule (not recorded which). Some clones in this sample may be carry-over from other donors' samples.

CDR3 amino acids: CASSSTRELASEQFF. The CDR3 nucleotides read TGTGCCAGCAGCAGTACCCGTGAATTGGCGTCCGAGCAGTTCTTC. The chain recombines TRBV9 with TRBJ2-1; D gene uncertain. The CDR3 length is 15 residues. Between the trimmed V and J ends, which lost 4 bases and 10 bases, there was a span of 21 bases. Germline V gene data show CDR1 as SGDLS and CDR2 as YYNGEE. Looking up the rest from reference TRBV9 and TRBJ2-1 gives the full variable domain: DSGVTQTPKHLITATGQRVTLRCSPRSGDLSVYWYQQSLDQGLQFLIQYYNGEERAKGNILERFSAQQFPDLHSELNLSSLELGDSALYFCASSSTRELASEQFFGPGTRLTVL.